The 32 T cell receptor beta chains given below trace back to one sample, sequenced in a study of shared clonotypes between healthy human individuals. The table came from immunoSEQ multiplex PCR; TCRdb's copy has only in-frame clones and leaves some out. The repertoire holds approximately 720,000 clones, with about 78% as singletons. Input material: memory CD4+ T cells sorted from blood. The subset here: CD45RA-negative fraction. The receptors come from a woman under 40 in good health.

The V call is TRBV28, the J call TRBJ1-3; D ambiguous. Germline V gives CDR1 MDHEN, CDR2 SYDVKM. This CDR3 has 14 amino acids. V was trimmed by 6 bases and J by 8 bases, leaving 17 bases between them. The CDR3 loop reads CASREAGGRDTIYF. The CDR3, as DNA: TGTGCCAGCAGAGAGGCGGGCGGTAGGGACACCATATATTTT.

CDR3 residues: CSAGGETVYNEQFF. The CDR3 DNA reads as TGCAGCGCTGGGGGCGAGACAGTTTACAATGAGCAGTTCTTC. The rearrangement uses TRBV29-1 and TRBJ2-1; tentatively, D is TRBD1 (6 bases). V was trimmed by 7 bases and J by 4 bases, leaving 17 bases between them. This CDR3 is 14 amino acids long. The germline CDR1 and CDR2 sequences are SQVTM and ANQGSEA.

This rearrangement joins TRBV15 to TRBJ2-2; maybe TRBD1 (6 bases). CDR3 length equals 14 residues. Germline CDR1 reads LNHNV; CDR2 reads YYDKDF (reference sequence). V lost 9 bases, J lost 5 bases, and 16 bases lay in between. CDR3 nucleotides: TGTGCCACTAGCCCAGGGGCAGAAACCGGGGAGCTGTTTTTT. As protein: CATSPGAETGELFF.

This clone was picked up a small number of times. This sequence joins TRBV10-1 and TRBJ2-3, with 9 positions matching TRBD2. After removal of 6 bases from V and 3 bases from J, the junction contained 7 bases not matched to a gene. The CDR3 covers 15 residues. Germline CDR1 is WNHNN and CDR2 is SYGVQD (reference sequence). The chain's CDR3 is CASRASGAETDTQYF. The CDR3, as DNA: TGCGCCAGCAGAGCTAGCGGGGCCGAGACAGATACGCAGTATTTT.

The V and J genes are TRBV28 and TRBJ2-7; D gene unclear. Trimming cost V 2 bases and J 0 bases, with 8 bases left between them. CDR1 is MDHEN, CDR2 SYDVKM, per germline. The CDR3 is 14 residues long. CDR3 loop: CASSLVAGSYEQYF. In nucleotides, the CDR3 is TGTGCCAGCAGTTTAGTTGCAGGCTCCTACGAGCAGTACTTC.

The chain recombines TRBV7-2 with TRBJ2-7, with D possibly matching TRBD2 (6 bases). Germline V CDR1 and CDR2: SGHTA, FQGNSA. This CDR3 contains 14 residues. Between the trimmed V and J ends, which lost 5 bases and 3 bases, there was a span of 14 bases. DNA of the CDR3: TGTGCCAGCAGCGTGGACTGGGGGGACTACGAGCAGTACTTC. Protein product: CASSVDWGDYEQYF.

On this clone itself: Other nucleotide sequences in the sample specify the same CDR3. The chain carries TRBV18 and TRBJ2-5; D unclear. The V end was cut by 3 bases, the J end by 1 base, with 6 bases between. CDR3 length: 13 amino acids. Germline V lookup: CDR1 KGHSH, CDR2 LQKENI. As DNA, the CDR3 is TGTGCCAGCTCACCCTCCCCCCAAGAGACCCAGTACTTC. Its translation is CASSPSPQETQYF.

This clone was counted once. This chain links TRBV5-1 with TRBJ2-2; no definite D call. V lost 1 base and J 5 bases, leaving 12 bases between the germline ends. From germline, CDR1 is SGHRS and CDR2 YFSETQ. The CDR3 is made up of 15 amino acids. The CDR3 DNA is TGCGCCAGCAGCTTGAGCCCGGTACAGACCGGGGAGCTGTTTTTT. This gives the protein CASSLSPVQTGELFF.

The chain uses TRBV30 and TRBJ2-5; a possible D gene is TRBD2 (5 bases). V was shortened by 4 bases and J by 2 bases, with 14 bases between the two germline ends. Germline V gene data show CDR1 as GTSNPN and CDR2 as SVGIG (reference sequence). The CDR3 loop spans 14 amino acids. CDR3 DNA: TGTGCCTGGAAACCGGGATTTCAACAAGAGACCCAGTACTTC. It is translated as CAWKPGFQQETQYF.

V usage is TRBV2 and J usage is TRBJ1-5; TRBD1 might be the D (5 bases). Looked up from germline, CDR1 is SNHLY and CDR2 is FYNNEI. Trimming cost V 7 bases and J 0 bases, with 7 bases left between them. The CDR3 runs to 13 residues. Written as DNA, the CDR3 is TGTGCCAGCACGCAGGGTAGCAATCAGCCCCAGCATTTT. It yields the protein CASTQGSNQPQHF. The full variable domain, with the rest looked up from reference TRBV2 and TRBJ1-5, is EPEVTQTPSHQVTQMGQEVILRCVPISNHLYFYWYRQILGQKVEFLVSFYNNEISEKSEIFDDQFSVERPDGSNFTLKIRSTKLEDSAMYFCASTQGSNQPQHFGDGTRLSIL.

The V and J genes are TRBV5-1 and TRBJ1-1; D ambiguous. Germline V gene lookup returns CDR1 SGHRS and CDR2 YFSETQ. The CDR3 contains 11 residues. Trimming stripped 6 bases from V and 4 bases from J, with 7 bases between. The CDR3 DNA is TGCGCCAGCAAAAAGGCCACTGAAGCTTTCTTT. Its protein product is CASKKATEAFF.

This rearrangement joins TRBV28 to TRBJ1-5; the D is unclear. V lost 10 bases and J 5 bases, leaving 21 bases between the germline ends. The germline V gene encodes CDR1 MDHEN and CDR2 SYDVKM. The length of the CDR3 is 15 residues. CDR3 sequence reads: CAIETKRRGYQPQHF. The CDR3 DNA follows: TGTGCCATAGAAACCAAACGCCGGGGTTATCAGCCCCAGCATTTT.

This clone was observed at least ten times. This sequence joins TRBV6-6 and TRBJ2-7, with D possibly being TRBD2 (6 bases). This CDR3 has 15 amino acids. The ends were cut back, 0 bases at V and 4 bases at J, with 13 bases in the middle. The germline gives CDR1 MNHNY, CDR2 SVGAGI (reference sequence). The CDR3: CASSYSGGLGYEQYF. CDR3 nucleotide sequence: TGTGCCAGCAGTTACTCGGGGGGTCTGGGTTACGAGCAGTACTTC.

This chain uses TRBV9 with TRBJ2-2; TRBD1 agrees at 7 bases. Germline assignment: CDR1 SGDLS and CDR2 YYNGEE. The CDR3 contains 15 residues. With V trimmed by 4 bases and J by 3 bases, 6 bases remained unmatched. This chain's CDR3 is CASSRTGQHTGELFF. CDR3 nucleotides: TGTGCCAGCAGCCGAACGGGACAGCACACCGGGGAGCTGTTTTTT.

The chain recombines TRBV5-5 with TRBJ2-7, with D perhaps matching TRBD2 (5 bases). The CDR3 has 15 amino acids. The V and J ends lost 0 bases and 5 bases respectively, with 15 bases between them. Germline assignment: CDR1 SGHKS and CDR2 YYEKEE (reference sequence). The CDR3 sequence: CASSLGAGETNEQYF. DNA of the CDR3: TGTGCCAGCAGCTTGGGCGCCGGGGAGACAAACGAGCAGTACTTC.

A remark on this clone: Other DNA sequences in this sample translate to the same CDR3. V is TRBV28 and J is TRBJ1-2; 11 bases line up with TRBD1. Germline V gene sequence: CDR1 MDHEN, CDR2 SYDVKM. The CDR3 covers 15 residues. Trimming removed 5 bases from V and 2 bases from J; junction bases left unmatched: 4. The CDR3 region is CASSLGTGGNYGYTF. The CDR3 bases are TGTGCCAGCAGTCTAGGGACAGGGGGGAACTATGGCTACACCTTC.

V and J are TRBV5-1 and TRBJ2-5; the D gene could be TRBD1 or TRBD2 (5 bases each). V gave up 2 bases and J gave up 1 base, with 12 bases separating them. CDR1 SGHRS and CDR2 YFSETQ come from the germline V gene. This CDR3 contains 15 residues. CDR3 sequence (DNA): TGCGCCAGCAGCTTCCGGGACCCCCTCCAAGAGACCCAGTACTTC. This translates into CASSFRDPLQETQYF.

In DNA form, the CDR3 reads TGTGCCAGCAGTAACGGACTAGCGGGAGCATCGGCCCAGTACTTC. It codes for CASSNGLAGASAQYF. The chain carries TRBV6-1 and TRBJ2-5; 13 positions agree with TRBD2. The length of the CDR3 is 15 residues. CDR1 is MNHNS and CDR2 is SASEGT in the germline V gene. Trimming at V came to 5 bases and at J to 9 bases, leaving 9 bases not matched to a gene.

The rearrangement uses TRBV6-1 and TRBJ2-1; 10 bases match TRBD2. The CDR3 sequence is 20 residues long. Germline CDR1 and CDR2: MNHNS and SASEGT. V shed 4 bases and J 6 bases; nucleotides not matched to a gene: 21. The CDR3 nucleotides read TGTGCCAGCAGTGGAAAAAGCGGGAGGGCCTCTACGTCTTTGGGCAATGAGCAGTTCTTC. The encoded protein is CASSGKSGRASTSLGNEQFF.

The J gene is TRBJ2-7, the V gene TRBV7-9; a possible D gene is TRBD2 (5 bases). The CDR3 extends over 14 amino acids. Germline V gene lookup returns CDR1 SEHNR and CDR2 FQNEAQ (reference sequence). V lost 6 bases to trimming and J lost 2 bases, with 14 bases between them. The CDR3 loop is CASSLQEETYEQYF. As DNA, the CDR3 is TGTGCCAGCAGTCTGCAGGAGGAGACCTACGAGCAGTACTTC.

The V and J genes are TRBV19 and TRBJ2-3; D is unresolved. V was clipped by 5 bases and J by 4 bases, with 25 bases between them. Germline-derived CDR1 and CDR2 are LNHDA and SQIVND (reference sequence). The CDR3 is made up of 18 amino acids. The CDR3 DNA follows: TGTGCCAGTAGTTCAATAACCCTGGGTCCAGGCCTATCAGATACGCAGTATTTT. It is translated as CASSSITLGPGLSDTQYF. Variable domain in full (rest from reference TRBV19 and TRBJ2-3): DGGITQSPKYLFRKEGQNVTLSCEQNLNHDAMYWYRQDPGQGLRLIYYSQIVNDFQKGDIAEGYSVSREKKESFPLTVTSAQKNPTAFYLCASSSITLGPGLSDTQYFGPGTRLTVL.

V gene TRBV18 combines with J gene TRBJ1-2; D uncertain. CDR3 length: 14 amino acids. Germline loops: CDR1 KGHSH, CDR2 LQKENI. Trimming cost V 6 bases and J 4 bases, with 15 bases left between them. The CDR3 DNA sequence: TGTGCCAGCTCCCCTGGGAGGGATCTCTATGGCTACACCTTC. Amino acids: CASSPGRDLYGYTF. The variable domain in full, with the rest retrieved from reference TRBV18 and TRBJ1-2, is NAGVMQNPRHLVRRRGQEARLRCSPMKGHSHVYWYRQLPEEGLKFMVYLQKENIIDESGMPKERFSAEFPKEGPSILRIQQVVRGDSAAYFCASSPGRDLYGYTFGSGTRLTVV.

The V and J genes are TRBV11-2 and TRBJ2-1; no firm D call. CDR1 is SGHAT and CDR2 is FQNNGV in the germline V gene. Trimming took off 5 bases at V and 8 bases at J, with 19 bases between the two ends. This CDR3 has 15 amino acids. DNA of the CDR3: TGTGCCAGCAGCCTTCAAGGCGCTAAAAAAGATGAGCAGTTCTTC. Protein product: CASSLQGAKKDEQFF.

The genes are TRBV5-5 and TRBJ2-2, with a weak D call TRBD1 (5 bases). CDR1 and CDR2 (germline): SGHKS, YYEKEE (reference sequence). The V gene lost 5 bases and the J gene lost 0 bases, with 11 bases spanning the gap. This CDR3 has 15 amino acids. The CDR3 loop is CASSPRTTNTGELFF. The CDR3 DNA reads as TGTGCCAGCAGTCCCAGGACAACGAACACCGGGGAGCTGTTTTTT. Filled out from reference TRBV5-5 and TRBJ2-2, the complete variable domain reads DAGVTQSPTHLIKTRGQQVTLRCSPISGHKSVSWYQQVLGQGPQFIFQYYEKEERGRGNFPDRFSARQFPNYSSELNVNALLLGDSALYLCASSPRTTNTGELFFGEGSRLTVL.

The CDR3 DNA reads as TGTGCCAGCAGCGTTCAAGAGACCCAGTACTTC. It translates to CASSVQETQYF. This chain uses TRBV13 with TRBJ2-5, with D unclear. The V and J ends lost 5 bases and 2 bases respectively, with 3 bases between them. The CDR3 consists of 11 residues. From germline, CDR1 is PRHDT and CDR2 FYEKMQ (reference sequence).

The CDR3 reads CASSLTGAVGEAFF. CDR3 sequence (DNA): TGTGCCAGCAGCTTGACAGGGGCTGTCGGAGAAGCTTTCTTT. The chain has TRBV7-2 and TRBJ1-1; 8 nucleotides align to TRBD1. V was pared by 3 bases and J by 8 bases, with 8 bases of the junction left unmatched. The CDR3 is made up of 14 amino acids. The germline CDR1 and CDR2 sequences are SGHTA and FQGNSA.

This chain uses TRBV28 with TRBJ2-2; D possibly uses TRBD1 or TRBD2 (6 bases each). CDR1 MDHEN and CDR2 SYDVKM come from the germline V gene. The CDR3 contains 16 residues. With 6 bases removed from V and 6 bases from J, the gap between germline ends came to 20 bases. The CDR3 region is CASSPSERRGSGELFF. Here the CDR3 DNA reads TGTGCCAGCAGCCCTTCGGAAAGGAGGGGGTCCGGGGAGCTGTTTTTT.

The J gene is TRBJ2-6, the V gene TRBV5-1; maybe TRBD1 (6 bases). V was pared by 4 bases and J by 2 bases, with 10 bases between. Germline CDR1 is SGHRS and CDR2 is YFSETQ. CDR3 size: 15 residues. The CDR3: CASSMHRAGANVLTF. The DNA for the CDR3 is TGCGCCAGCAGCATGCACAGGGCTGGGGCCAACGTCCTGACTTTC. The whole variable domain, remainder taken from reference TRBV5-1 and TRBJ2-6, is KAGVTQTPRYLIKTRGQQVTLSCSPISGHRSVSWYQQTPGQGLQFLFEYFSETQRNKGNFPGRFSGRQFSNSRSEMNVSTLELGDSALYLCASSMHRAGANVLTFGAGSRLTVL.

V gene TRBV28 combines with J gene TRBJ2-5; 12 nucleotides match TRBD2. The V and J ends lost 4 bases and 6 bases, in that order; junction bases with no gene match: 6. The CDR3 covers 15 residues. The germline CDR1 and CDR2 sequences are MDHEN and SYDVKM. CDR3 sequence (DNA): TGTGCCAGCAGTTCCTGGACTAGCGGGATTAAGACCCAGTACTTC. Protein product: CASSSWTSGIKTQYF.

This clone was picked up a small number of times. The chain is built from TRBV13 and TRBJ1-3; D unresolved. In germline, CDR1 is PRHDT, CDR2 FYEKMQ (reference sequence). CDR3 size: 16 residues. V lost 0 bases to trimming and J lost 0 bases, with 9 bases between them. The CDR3 coding sequence is TGTGCCAGCAGCTTAGGCCTCACCAGCTCTGGAAACACCATATATTTT. It specifies CASSLGLTSSGNTIYF.

The DNA for the CDR3 is TGTGCCAGCAGTTTAAGATTTTTTGGGACGACAGGGCAGCCCCAGCATTTT. It translates to CASSLRFFGTTGQPQHF. V gene TRBV27 combines with J gene TRBJ1-5, with 7 bases matching TRBD1. The CDR3 runs 17 residues. The V gene's germline CDR1 is MNHEY and CDR2 SMNVEV (reference sequence). Unmatched junction bases numbered 14, after V lost 2 bases and J lost 7 bases.

J is TRBJ2-1 and V is TRBV6-5; unclear D gene. Germline CDR1 is MNHEY and CDR2 is SVGAGI. The germline V and J ends were trimmed by 2 bases and 8 bases, with 10 bases remaining between them. The CDR3 is made up of 13 amino acids. The CDR3 DNA is TGTGCCAGCAGTTACCGACAATTGGATGAGCAGTTCTTC. It translates to CASSYRQLDEQFF.